This T cell receptor (beta chain) was captured by sequencing in a study of blood T cells in healthy people across ages. A sample-barcoded 5' primer and a J-beta primer mix were used in a second PCR of roughly 7 to 11 cycles. MiXCR, run by TCRdb on the 5' RACE reads, gives a single entry per CDR3 protein. Counted here are 1.5 million to 2 million distinct CDR3 sequences, 49% occurring once; the ten biggest clones make up over 2%. On this clonotype: The antigen is unknown.

Study-wide results and limits: Estimates of diversity drawn from one million T cells were considered underestimates.

CDR1 and CDR2 from the germline V gene are LGHNA and YSLEER. With 4 bases removed from V and 9 bases from J, the gap between germline ends came to 19 bases. The CDR3 sequence is 16 residues long. V and J are TRBV4-3 and TRBJ1-6, with D uncertain. The sequencing input was blood. The clonotype originates from a woman aged 40-49 years in good health. CDR3 nucleotide sequence: TGCGCCAGCAGCCGACGCCTATCGGGCGAAGGTTCACCCCTCCACTTT. Translation: CASSRRLSGEGSPLHF.